The 11 T cell receptor beta chains below come from one sample, sequenced in a study of cytomegalovirus exposure and HLA in healthy donors. The PCR had 60 Vbeta and 13 Jbeta primers. Sequencing was performed with immunoSEQ multiplex PCR; in TCRdb, only in-frame clones are kept and a portion is missing. Its table lists 200,000 to 250,000 clones. Sequencing was performed on PBMCs. These TCRs come from a girl aged 2-15 years in good health and CMV-seropositive.

The chain recombines TRBV15 with TRBJ2-3; D perhaps matches TRBD2 (5 bases). Germline V gene sequence: CDR1 LNHNV, CDR2 YYDKDF (reference sequence). V lost 0 bases to trimming and J lost 3 bases, with 7 bases between them. The CDR3 is made up of 14 amino acids. The CDR3 protein is CATSRETRTDTQYF. CDR3 DNA: TGTGCCACCAGCAGAGAAACTAGAACAGATACGCAGTATTTT.

The rearrangement links TRBV5-1 to TRBJ2-3; D remains ambiguous. The CDR3 spans 14 residues. Germline lookup yields CDR1 SGHRS and CDR2 YFSETQ. V was clipped by 4 bases and J by 0 bases, with 9 bases between them. The CDR3 DNA reads TGCGCCAGCAGCGAGGCGAGGAGCACAGATACGCAGTATTTT. It is translated as CASSEARSTDTQYF.

This chain connects TRBV5-1 to TRBJ2-7, with TRBD2 matching over 8 bases. V lost 3 bases and J lost 6; bases outside the gene matches: 11. The CDR3 runs to 15 residues. The germline CDR1 and CDR2 sequences are SGHRS and YFSETQ. The CDR3 is CASSSTGTRTVEQYF. The DNA of the CDR3 is TGCGCCAGCAGCTCAACCGGGACTAGAACGGTCGAGCAGTACTTC.

This rearrangement joins TRBV27 to TRBJ2-5; D uncertain. The CDR3 has 15 amino acids. With 0 bases removed from V and 1 base from J, the gap between germline ends came to 9 bases. Per germline, CDR1 MNHEY and CDR2 SMNVEV (reference sequence). CDR3 DNA sequence: TGTGCCAGCAGTTTATCTTACTCCCTCCAAGAGACCCAGTACTTC. Protein sequence: CASSLSYSLQETQYF.

The rearrangement joins TRBV2 to TRBJ2-7, with 8 positions matching TRBD1. Germline loops: CDR1 SNHLY, CDR2 FYNNEI. V lost 7 bases, J lost 3 bases, and 5 bases stayed unmatched. The CDR3 runs 13 residues. DNA of the CDR3: TGTGCCAGCACCTCGACAGGGGTCTACGAGCAGTACTTC. It codes for CASTSTGVYEQYF.

The chain carries TRBV18 and TRBJ1-4; D is unresolved. CDR1 and CDR2 from the germline V gene are KGHSH and LQKENI. The CDR3 length is 19 residues. Trimming pared 4 bases from V and 0 bases from J, leaving 21 bases between. In nucleotides, the CDR3 is TGTGCCAGCTCACGTGAGACATCGGTTTCAGGATCAACTAATGAAAAACTGTTTTTT. Encoded protein: CASSRETSVSGSTNEKLFF.

This chain links TRBV5-4 with TRBJ2-5; D not certain. The CDR3 has 17 residues. Germline assignment: CDR1 SGHNT and CDR2 YYREEE (reference sequence). The ends were cut back, 0 bases at V and 2 bases at J, with 17 bases in the middle. For the CDR3, the DNA is TGTGCCAGCAGCTTGGACCCTTTTATAGAGACTCAAGAGACCCAGTACTTC. As protein: CASSLDPFIETQETQYF.

The chain links TRBV7-8 to TRBJ2-6, with 8 bases fitting TRBD1. Germline CDR1 SGHVS, CDR2 FQNEAQ. The CDR3 is made up of 21 amino acids. The ends lost 8 bases at V and 0 bases at J; junction bases unmatched: 21. CDR3 nucleotide sequence: TGTGCCAGCTATTTAGGGCCCCTGACAGGGGAGTTAAGCTCTGGGGCCAACGTCCTGACTTTC. Translation: CASYLGPLTGELSSGANVLTF.

The chain joins TRBV5-1 to TRBJ2-2, with a tentative D call TRBD2 (5 bases). Germline CDR1 reads SGHRS; CDR2 reads YFSETQ. The CDR3 has 14 amino acids. The V end lost 5 bases, the J end lost 7 bases, and 15 bases lay between the germline ends. CDR3 DNA sequence: TGCGCCAGCAGTAGAGGGAGAGGCAGCGGGGAGCTGTTTTTT. As protein: CASSRGRGSGELFF.

This rearrangement joins TRBV2 to TRBJ1-5; maybe TRBD1 (5 bases). CDR1 SNHLY and CDR2 FYNNEI come from the germline V gene. There are 15 residues in the CDR3. V lost 6 bases, J lost 0 bases, and 12 bases lay in between. CDR3 nucleotides: TGTGCCAGCAGGGGGACGGGACTTAGCAATCAGCCCCAGCATTTT. It is translated as CASRGTGLSNQPQHF.

The gene calls are TRBV19 and TRBJ2-1, with D possibly TRBD2 on 6 matching bases. Trimming removed 5 bases at V and 4 bases at J, with 18 bases between. The CDR3 runs to 16 residues. CDR1 is LNHDA, CDR2 SQIVND, per germline (reference sequence). This CDR3 reads CASSHRSSGDYNEQFF. CDR3 nucleotide sequence: TGTGCCAGTAGTCACCGCAGTAGCGGAGATTACAATGAGCAGTTCTTC. The full variable domain, in which reference TRBV19 and TRBJ2-1 provide the parts outside the CDR3, is DGGITQSPKYLFRKEGQNVTLSCEQNLNHDAMYWYRQDPGQGLRLIYYSQIVNDFQKGDIAEGYSVSREKKESFPLTVTSAQKNPTAFYLCASSHRSSGDYNEQFFGPGTRLTVL.